These 17 T cell receptor beta chains share one sample of origin, sequenced in a study of cytomegalovirus exposure and HLA in healthy donors. The PCR ran on 60 Vbeta and 13 Jbeta primers. The repertoire was sequenced with immunoSEQ multiplex PCR; TCRdb's copy has only in-frame clones and lacks some. The sample lists roughly 99,000 clones, 55% to 85% occurring once. Sequences were obtained from PBMCs. Source of these receptors: a man between 25 and 39 years old in good health and CMV-seronegative.

The chain has TRBV6-6 and TRBJ2-5; 13 nucleotides line up with TRBD2. With V trimmed by 6 bases and J by 3 bases, 4 bases remained unmatched. This CDR3 spans 15 amino acids. Per germline, CDR1 MNHNY and CDR2 SVGAGI (reference sequence). CDR3 sequence: CASRTSGGGKETQYF. CDR3 nucleotides: TGTGCCAGCAGAACTAGCGGGGGGGGGAAAGAGACCCAGTACTTC.

The genes are TRBV5-1 and TRBJ1-1; tentative D call: TRBD1 (6 bases). CDR1 and CDR2 (germline): SGHRS, YFSETQ. V lost 4 bases and J 1 base, leaving 14 bases between the germline ends. CDR3 length equals 15 residues. The CDR3 is CASSALQGGNTEAFF. The CDR3 bases are TGCGCCAGCAGCGCCTTACAGGGTGGGAACACTGAAGCTTTCTTT. The full variable domain, completed using reference TRBV5-1 and TRBJ1-1, is KAGVTQTPRYLIKTRGQQVTLSCSPISGHRSVSWYQQTPGQGLQFLFEYFSETQRNKGNFPGRFSGRQFSNSRSEMNVSTLELGDSALYLCASSALQGGNTEAFFGQGTRLTVV.

This chain joins TRBV4-1 and TRBJ2-1; D may be TRBD2 (6 bases). V lost 5 bases to trimming and J lost 7 bases, with 12 bases between them. CDR3 length: 13 amino acids. Germline-derived CDR1 and CDR2 are MGHRA and YSYEKL. CDR3 amino acids: CASSGKGGNEQFF. CDR3 sequence (DNA): TGCGCCAGCAGCGGAAAGGGAGGAAATGAGCAGTTCTTC.

V gene TRBV5-4 combines with J gene TRBJ2-3, with D tentatively TRBD2 (6 bases). V lost 4 bases to trimming and J lost 5 bases, with 17 bases between them. This CDR3 is 15 amino acids long. From germline, CDR1 is SGHNT and CDR2 YYREEE (reference sequence). The CDR3 sequence is CASSHPGLLLDTQYF. In DNA, the CDR3 is TGTGCCAGCAGCCATCCGGGACTCCTGCTAGATACGCAGTATTTT. Drawing the rest from reference TRBV5-4 and TRBJ2-3, the complete variable domain is ETGVTQSPTHLIKTRGQQVTLRCSSQSGHNTVSWYQQALGQGPQFIFQYYREEENGRGNFPPRFSGLQFPNYSSELNVNALELDDSALYLCASSHPGLLLDTQYFGPGTRLTVL.

The chain has TRBV28 and TRBJ2-7; 9 nucleotides match TRBD2. Trimming at V came to 5 bases and at J to 7 bases, leaving 15 bases not matched to a gene. Germline V gives CDR1 MDHEN, CDR2 SYDVKM. The CDR3 has 16 residues. In DNA form, the CDR3 reads TGTGCCAGCAGTCGTTTGCCGGCGGGAGGGTTGGGAGAGCAGTACTTC. It encodes CASSRLPAGGLGEQYF.

This chain connects TRBV18 to TRBJ2-6; perhaps D is TRBD1 or TRBD2 (7 bases each). The CDR3 consists of 16 residues. The germline CDR1 and CDR2 sequences are KGHSH and LQKENI. The V and J ends lost 6 bases and 0 bases respectively, with 12 bases between them. The CDR3 region is CASSPGGGSGANVLTF. The DNA for the CDR3 is TGTGCCAGCTCCCCAGGGGGGGGCTCTGGGGCCAACGTCCTGACTTTC. The whole variable domain, filled in from reference TRBV18 and TRBJ2-6, reads NAGVMQNPRHLVRRRGQEARLRCSPMKGHSHVYWYRQLPEEGLKFMVYLQKENIIDESGMPKERFSAEFPKEGPSILRIQQVVRGDSAAYFCASSPGGGSGANVLTFGAGSRLTVL.

This chain links TRBV28 with TRBJ1-1; D gene unclear. The CDR3 is made up of 13 amino acids. Germline CDR1 and CDR2: MDHEN and SYDVKM. V was trimmed by 7 bases and J by 11 bases, leaving 20 bases between them. The CDR3 sequence: CASIPPTGESAFF. The CDR3 DNA follows: TGTGCCAGCATCCCACCTACCGGGGAATCGGCTTTCTTT.

V and J are TRBV29-1 and TRBJ2-3; 7 bases map to TRBD1. The CDR3 totals 13 residues. CDR1 is SQVTM, CDR2 ANQGSEA, per germline. V lost 7 bases to trimming and J lost 1 base; unmatched junction nucleotides: 5. CDR3 coding DNA: TGCAGCGCTCACAGGGGTGGCACAGATACGCAGTATTTT. This gives the protein CSAHRGGTDTQYF.

This chain uses TRBV11-2 with TRBJ2-5; 9 bases line up with TRBD1. Germline CDR1 SGHAT, CDR2 FQNNGV. This CDR3 contains 15 residues. The J segment lost 2 bases and the V segment lost 1 base, leaving 2 bases of the junction unmatched. The CDR3 reads CASSLVTGGQETQYF. As DNA, the CDR3 is TGTGCCAGCAGCTTAGTGACAGGGGGACAAGAGACCCAGTACTTC.

The chain carries TRBV4-1 and TRBJ2-5; 13 positions agree with TRBD2. Unmatched junction bases numbered 10, after V lost 4 bases and J lost 5 bases. Germline values: CDR1 MGHRA, CDR2 YSYEKL. The CDR3 has 17 residues. CDR3 DNA: TGCGCCAGCAGCCGAAGCCAACTAGCGGGAGGGCGGGAGACCCAGTACTTC. Translating it yields CASSRSQLAGGRETQYF.

The chain employs TRBV4-1 and TRBJ2-7, with D possibly matching TRBD2 (6 bases). The CDR3 covers 17 residues. Germline CDR1 and CDR2: MGHRA and YSYEKL. The V end was cut by 4 bases, the J end by 2 bases, with 21 bases between. The chain's CDR3 is CASSPQGGVSGTYEQYF. The CDR3 DNA reads as TGCGCCAGCAGCCCCCAGGGTGGGGTTAGCGGCACCTACGAGCAGTACTTC.

The V and J genes are TRBV12-5 and TRBJ1-4, with a tentative D call TRBD1 (6 bases). V was cut by 1 base and J by 7 bases, with 19 bases left in between. This CDR3 spans 17 amino acids. CDR1 LGHNT and CDR2 FRNRAP come from the germline V gene. The CDR3 loop reads CASGLAGLVRGGEKLFF. The CDR3 DNA reads TGTGCTAGTGGTTTGGCCGGATTAGTCAGGGGTGGTGAAAAACTGTTTTTT.

The CDR3 bases are TGTGCCAGCAGCTCCTACGACGTGGGCGCCTACGAGCAGTACTTC. Translated, it gives CASSSYDVGAYEQYF. V usage is TRBV7-8 and J usage is TRBJ2-7; D call uncertain. The CDR3 sequence is 15 residues long. Trimming stripped 4 bases from V and 2 bases from J, with 15 bases between. Germline V CDR1 and CDR2: SGHVS, FQNEAQ.

The chain carries TRBV29-1 and TRBJ2-3; perhaps TRBD2 as D (5 bases). Germline CDR1 is SQVTM and CDR2 is ANQGSEA. The CDR3 runs 13 residues. Trimming removed 5 bases at V and 0 bases at J, with 9 bases between. The chain's CDR3 is CSVTRTSTDTQYF. The DNA of the CDR3 is TGCAGCGTTACCCGGACTAGCACAGATACGCAGTATTTT.

This chain connects TRBV6-1 to TRBJ2-1; the match to TRBD1 covers 11 bases. CDR1 MNHNS and CDR2 SASEGT come from the germline V gene. V shed 3 bases, J shed 7 bases, and the junction held 8 bases outside the gene matches. The CDR3 runs to 16 residues. This chain's CDR3 is CASSETPGQGGNEQFF. The CDR3 DNA is TGTGCCAGCAGTGAGACCCCGGGACAGGGGGGAAATGAGCAGTTCTTC.

On this clone: Other nucleotide sequences in the sample specify the same CDR3. The V and J genes are TRBV5-1 and TRBJ1-1; 7 bases are shared with TRBD1. CDR3 size: 14 residues. The ends lost 1 base at V and 3 bases at J; junction bases unmatched: 3. Germline loops: CDR1 SGHRS, CDR2 YFSETQ. The CDR3 DNA reads TGCGCCAGCAGCTTGACAGGGGTCGACACTGAAGCTTTCTTT. The encoded protein is CASSLTGVDTEAFF. Drawing the rest from reference TRBV5-1 and TRBJ1-1, the complete variable domain is KAGVTQTPRYLIKTRGQQVTLSCSPISGHRSVSWYQQTPGQGLQFLFEYFSETQRNKGNFPGRFSGRQFSNSRSEMNVSTLELGDSALYLCASSLTGVDTEAFFGQGTRLTVV.

J is TRBJ2-5 and V is TRBV30; D call uncertain. TRBJ2-7 matches the DNA end more closely, so the J call is doubtful. The CDR3 runs 12 residues. Germline lookup yields CDR1 GTSNPN and CDR2 SVGIG (reference sequence). The CDR3 DNA reads as TGTGCCTGGAAAGCCTCAGGCTACGAGCAGTACTTC. Translating it yields CAWKASGYEQYF.